Shown below are 17 T cell receptor beta chains from a single sample sequenced in a study of CD8+ T cells in alopecia areata. Following RNA extraction, reverse transcription yielded cDNA that acted as the sequencing template. Sequencing used immunoSEQ multiplex PCR; TCRdb keeps in-frame clones, though not all of them. The table includes under 250,000 clones, 50% to 70% detected once. Sample: CD4+ T cells sorted from blood, taken at week 0. Source of these receptors: a human donor with alopecia areata.

V and J are TRBV15 and TRBJ2-1; D is undetermined. CDR1 and CDR2 from the germline V gene are LNHNV and YYDKDF (reference sequence). The V end was cut by 1 base, the J end by 0 bases, with 13 bases between. There are 17 residues in the CDR3. CDR3: CATSRGGSLSSYNEQFF. CDR3 DNA sequence: TGTGCCACCAGCAGAGGAGGTAGCCTGAGCTCCTACAATGAGCAGTTCTTC.

Of note for this clone: This CDR3 is also generated by other DNA sequences in the sample. This sequence joins TRBV6-5 and TRBJ2-7, with 8 bases matching TRBD2. The CDR3 is 15 amino acids. The V segment lost 0 bases and the J segment 3 bases; nucleotides outside the gene matches: 4. Germline V gene sequence: CDR1 MNHEY, CDR2 SVGAGI. CDR3 sequence (DNA): TGTGCCAGCAGTTACTCTTCCAGCGGGGGCTACGAGCAGTACTTC. Translation gives CASSYSSSGGYEQYF.

On this clone itself: This same CDR3 is encoded by further DNA sequences in the sample. V gene TRBV7-2 combines with J gene TRBJ2-6; D could derive from TRBD1 or TRBD2 (5 bases each). Trimming shortened V by 3 bases and J by 0 bases, and 6 bases separated the two germline ends. From germline, CDR1 is SGHTA and CDR2 FQGNSA. This CDR3 comprises 15 residues. DNA of the CDR3: TGTGCCAGCAGCTTTGGGGGCTCTGGGGCCAACGTCCTGACTTTC. Amino acids: CASSFGGSGANVLTF. Drawing the rest from reference TRBV7-2 and TRBJ2-6, the complete variable domain is GAGVSQSPSNKVTEKGKDVELRCDPISGHTALYWYRQSLGQGLEFLIYFQGNSAPDKSGLPSDRFSAERTGGSVSTLTIQRTQQEDSAVYLCASSFGGSGANVLTFGAGSRLTVL.

This clone turned up a few times. This sequence joins TRBV30 and TRBJ2-5; no clear D gene. Trimming took off 1 base at V and 6 bases at J, with 9 bases between the two ends. Germline V gives CDR1 GTSNPN, CDR2 SVGIG (reference sequence). This CDR3 comprises 12 residues. The CDR3 loop is CAWSDSRQTQYF. CDR3 bases: TGTGCCTGGAGTGACAGTAGGCAGACCCAGTACTTC.

The rearrangement uses TRBV27 and TRBJ1-2; D unclear. CDR3 size: 14 residues. V lost 6 bases to trimming and J lost 0 bases, with 11 bases between them. From germline, CDR1 is MNHEY and CDR2 SMNVEV (reference sequence). The CDR3 DNA follows: TGTGCCAGCAGAACAGTTACAGCTAACTATGGCTACACCTTC. It encodes CASRTVTANYGYTF.

In DNA, the CDR3 is TGCAGCGTTGGGTACAGCTATAATTCACCCCTCCACTTT. It specifies CSVGYSYNSPLHF. The chain carries TRBV29-1 and TRBJ1-6, with D uncertain. Germline-derived CDR1 and CDR2 are SQVTM and ANQGSEA. V lost 4 bases to trimming and J lost 3 bases, with 7 bases between them. This CDR3 has 13 residues.

This chain connects TRBV29-1 to TRBJ1-2; 10 bases match TRBD1. Germline-derived CDR1 and CDR2 are SQVTM and ANQGSEA. CDR3 size: 13 residues. J was trimmed by 7 bases and V by 6 bases; bases with no gene match: 8. The CDR3 loop is CSVGPGQGFGYTF. The CDR3, as DNA: TGCAGCGTCGGACCGGGACAGGGGTTTGGCTACACCTTC.

In its sample, this clone was seen once. One junction end disagrees with the germline gene, perhaps due to a read error. Other DNA sequences within the sample encode an identical CDR3. The gene calls are TRBV29-1 and TRBJ2-4; a weak D match, TRBD1 (6 bases). The CDR3 is made up of 16 amino acids. CDR1 and CDR2 (germline): SQVTM, ANQGSEA. The CDR3: CSVAPGQGLPKNIQYF. CDR3 bases: TGCAGCGTTGCCCCGGGGCAGGGGCTTCCCAAAAACATCCAGTACTTC.

This clone turned up a few times. This chain joins TRBV11-2 and TRBJ2-1; 8 bases fit TRBD2. Looked up from germline, CDR1 is SGHAT and CDR2 is FQNNGV. The CDR3 loop spans 16 amino acids. J was trimmed by 3 bases and V by 6 bases; bases with no gene match: 10. CDR3 nucleotides: TGTGCCAGCAGGACCCTCGGCGGGAGGATCTACAATGAGCAGTTCTTC. As protein: CASRTLGGRIYNEQFF.

This clone was seen repeatedly, ten times or more. The chain couples TRBV19 to TRBJ2-2; 9 bases are a match to TRBD1. V was pared by 3 bases and J by 4 bases, with 9 bases of the junction left unmatched. This CDR3 contains 17 residues. Germline V lookup: CDR1 LNHDA, CDR2 SQIVND (reference sequence). In DNA form, the CDR3 reads TGTGCCAGTAGTATTACCCTGGACAGGGGAGGCACCGGGGAGCTGTTTTTT. This gives the protein CASSITLDRGGTGELFF.

This clone occurred a few times. The genes are TRBV5-4 and TRBJ1-1; D call uncertain. The ends were cut back, 0 bases at V and 1 base at J, with 10 bases in the middle. The CDR3 loop spans 15 amino acids. Germline lookup yields CDR1 SGHNT and CDR2 YYREEE (reference sequence). CDR3 protein: CASSLGLGGNTEAFF. The CDR3 coding sequence is TGTGCCAGCAGCTTGGGGCTGGGAGGGAACACTGAAGCTTTCTTT. The variable domain in full, with the rest retrieved from reference TRBV5-4 and TRBJ1-1, is ETGVTQSPTHLIKTRGQQVTLRCSSQSGHNTVSWYQQALGQGPQFIFQYYREEENGRGNFPPRFSGLQFPNYSSELNVNALELDDSALYLCASSLGLGGNTEAFFGQGTRLTVV.

The chain is built from TRBV5-1 and TRBJ2-7; D tentatively reads TRBD1 or TRBD2 (5 bases each). Germline assignment: CDR1 SGHRS and CDR2 YFSETQ. This CDR3 comprises 14 residues. V lost 4 bases to trimming and J lost 2 bases, with 13 bases between them. CDR3 in amino acids: CASSPRDGTYEQYF. The CDR3 DNA follows: TGCGCCAGCAGCCCGAGGGACGGTACCTACGAGCAGTACTTC.

The rearrangement links TRBV5-6 to TRBJ1-1; D unresolved. Trimming removed 3 bases from V and 0 bases from J, with 9 bases in between. The CDR3 sequence is 14 residues long. Germline values: CDR1 SGHDT, CDR2 YYEEEE. CDR3 bases: TGTGCCAGCAGCTCCTTCCAGCTGAACACTGAAGCTTTCTTT. It codes for CASSSFQLNTEAFF.

The CDR3 DNA reads as TGTGCCTGGAGTGTCGGGGGAGTTAGCACAGATACGCAGTATTTT. Protein: CAWSVGGVSTDTQYF. This rearrangement joins TRBV30 to TRBJ2-3, with D possibly matching TRBD2 (6 bases). V lost 0 bases to trimming and J lost 0 bases, with 10 bases between them. Germline CDR1 is GTSNPN and CDR2 is SVGIG (reference sequence). The length of the CDR3 is 15 residues.

This chain links TRBV25-1 with TRBJ1-2, with D perhaps matching TRBD1 (6 bases). CDR3 size: 14 residues. The germline V and J ends were trimmed by 0 bases and 8 bases, with 13 bases remaining between them. The germline gives CDR1 MGHDK, CDR2 SYGVNS. The CDR3 DNA reads as TGTGCCAGCAGTGAATATTACCAGGGGAGCGGCTACACCTTC. Translated: CASSEYYQGSGYTF.

The CDR3 here is CASSLGINQETQYF. CDR3 bases: TGCGCCAGCAGCTTGGGCATTAACCAAGAGACCCAGTACTTC. The chain uses TRBV5-1 and TRBJ2-5; D ambiguous. Germline lookup yields CDR1 SGHRS and CDR2 YFSETQ. Trimming removed 0 bases at V and 0 bases at J, with 6 bases between. The CDR3 loop spans 14 amino acids. Combining the CDR3 with reference TRBV5-1 and TRBJ2-5 gives the whole variable domain KAGVTQTPRYLIKTRGQQVTLSCSPISGHRSVSWYQQTPGQGLQFLFEYFSETQRNKGNFPGRFSGRQFSNSRSEMNVSTLELGDSALYLCASSLGINQETQYFGPGTRLLVL.

J is TRBJ1-2 and V is TRBV4-2, with 7 bases aligning to TRBD1. This CDR3 has 16 residues. V gave up 3 bases and J gave up 3 bases; unmatched junction bases: 10. Germline V gene lookup returns CDR1 LGHNA and CDR2 YNFKEQ. The CDR3 is CASSQEQGSSDYGYTF. The DNA of the CDR3 is TGTGCCAGCAGCCAGGAACAGGGGTCCTCGGACTATGGCTACACCTTC.